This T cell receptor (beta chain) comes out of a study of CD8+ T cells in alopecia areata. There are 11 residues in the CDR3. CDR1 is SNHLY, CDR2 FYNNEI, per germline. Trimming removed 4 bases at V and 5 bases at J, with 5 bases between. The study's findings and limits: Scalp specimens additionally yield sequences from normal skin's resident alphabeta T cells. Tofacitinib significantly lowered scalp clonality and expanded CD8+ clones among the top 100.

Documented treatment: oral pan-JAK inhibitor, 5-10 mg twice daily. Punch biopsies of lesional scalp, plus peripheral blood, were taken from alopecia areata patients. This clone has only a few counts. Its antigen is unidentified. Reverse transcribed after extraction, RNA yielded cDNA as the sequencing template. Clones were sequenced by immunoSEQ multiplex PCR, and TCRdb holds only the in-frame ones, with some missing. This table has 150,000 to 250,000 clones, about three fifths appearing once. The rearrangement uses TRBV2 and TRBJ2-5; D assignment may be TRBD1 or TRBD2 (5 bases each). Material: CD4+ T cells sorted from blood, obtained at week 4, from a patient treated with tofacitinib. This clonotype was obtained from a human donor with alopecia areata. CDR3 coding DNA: TGTGCCAGCAGTGGGGGGGAGACCCAGTACTTC. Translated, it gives CASSGGETQYF.